Presented here are 10 T cell receptor beta chains from one specimen sequenced in a study of OX40 agonist ivuxolimab in advanced cancers. Profiled with immunoSEQ multiplex PCR; TCRdb holds only in-frame clones, not every one. The data contain 50,000 to 70,000 clones, 80% to 90% of them singletons. Sequenced here: CD4+ or CD8+ T cells sorted from blood, sampled in a trial of the OX40 agonist ivuxolimab. Receptors originate from an adult with an advanced solid tumor such as melanoma, head and neck, liver or kidney cancer.

This clone occurred once. J is TRBJ2-7 and V is TRBV6-1; 9 nucleotides match TRBD2. The germline gives CDR1 MNHNS, CDR2 SASEGT. V gave up 1 base and J gave up 3 bases; unmatched junction bases: 4. The CDR3 has 15 residues. Here the CDR3 DNA reads TGTGCCAGCAGTGAAGGGCTAGCGGGGATCTACGAGCAGTACTTC. Protein: CASSEGLAGIYEQYF.

The J gene is TRBJ1-5, the V gene TRBV19, with a weak D call TRBD1 (5 bases). Per the germline V gene, CDR1 is LNHDA and CDR2 is SQIVND (reference sequence). V gave up 5 bases and J gave up 1 base, with 9 bases separating them. This CDR3 spans 14 amino acids. This chain's CDR3 is CASSLRDSNQPQHF. The CDR3 bases are TGTGCCAGTAGTCTCCGGGACAGCAATCAGCCCCAGCATTTT. Complete variable domain (other parts from reference TRBV19 and TRBJ1-5): DGGITQSPKYLFRKEGQNVTLSCEQNLNHDAMYWYRQDPGQGLRLIYYSQIVNDFQKGDIAEGYSVSREKKESFPLTVTSAQKNPTAFYLCASSLRDSNQPQHFGDGTRLSIL.

The gene calls are TRBV27 and TRBJ2-7; 7 bases map to TRBD2. CDR1 MNHEY and CDR2 SMNVEV come from the germline V gene (reference sequence). The CDR3 totals 13 residues. Germline trimming cut 6 bases from V and 0 bases from J; bases unmatched to any gene: 2. This chain's CDR3 is CASSSGGSYEQYF. As DNA, the CDR3 is TGTGCCAGCAGCTCGGGGGGCTCCTACGAGCAGTACTTC.

This chain connects TRBV6-1 to TRBJ1-5; D is possibly TRBD1 (5 bases). The CDR3 is 13 residues long. Per the germline V gene, CDR1 is MNHNS and CDR2 is SASEGT. Trimming removed 5 bases from V and 1 base from J, with 6 bases in between. CDR3 sequence (DNA): TGTGCCAGCAGTCGGGGGAGCAATCAGCCCCAGCATTTT. This translates into CASSRGSNQPQHF.

This clone was picked up a small number of times. This rearrangement joins TRBV27 to TRBJ1-2, with TRBD1 as a possible D gene (5 bases). The CDR3 has 13 amino acids. Trimming stripped 3 bases from V and 7 bases from J, with 12 bases between. Germline V gene sequence: CDR1 MNHEY, CDR2 SMNVEV (reference sequence). The CDR3 reads CASSFGVGAGYTF. CDR3 nucleotide sequence: TGTGCCAGCAGTTTCGGGGTCGGGGCTGGCTACACCTTC.

As DNA, the CDR3 is TGTGCCAGCAGGGAAAGCGGACTATCCTACAATGAGCAGTTCTTC. It specifies CASRESGLSYNEQFF. V usage is TRBV7-9 and J usage is TRBJ2-1; D perhaps matches TRBD2 (6 bases). Between the trimmed V and J ends, which lost 6 bases and 1 base, there was a span of 13 bases. The CDR3 has 15 residues. In germline, CDR1 is SEHNR, CDR2 FQNEAQ (reference sequence).

The chain links TRBV2 to TRBJ2-7; D unresolved. The V gene lost 6 bases and the J gene lost 1 base, with 7 bases spanning the gap. Germline V gene data show CDR1 as SNHLY and CDR2 as FYNNEI. The CDR3 covers 12 residues. CDR3 bases: TGTGCCAGCAGCGGCAGATCCTACGAGCAGTACTTC. Translated, it gives CASSGRSYEQYF.

The chain joins TRBV5-4 to TRBJ1-1, with 11 bases matching TRBD1. The CDR3 is 14 amino acids. V trimming: 2 bases; J trimming: 11 bases; junction bases outside the gene matches: 8. Germline CDR1 is SGHNT and CDR2 is YYREEE (reference sequence). This CDR3 reads CASSLESGTGGAFF. The CDR3 DNA sequence: TGTGCCAGCAGCTTAGAGTCCGGGACAGGGGGGGCTTTCTTT.

This chain connects TRBV4-1 to TRBJ1-2, with no clear D. Trimming removed 7 bases at V and 4 bases at J, with 19 bases between. Germline values: CDR1 MGHRA, CDR2 YSYEKL. CDR3 length: 15 amino acids. The CDR3 reads CASTPLDQSIYGYTF. As DNA, the CDR3 is TGCGCCAGCACGCCCCTGGACCAATCAATCTATGGCTACACCTTC.

The chain combines TRBV11-2 with TRBJ2-7; 9 bases are shared with TRBD2. Germline lookup yields CDR1 SGHAT and CDR2 FQNNGV. Unmatched junction bases numbered 10, after V lost 5 bases and J lost 2 bases. The CDR3 consists of 16 residues. CDR3 sequence reads: CASSLIGGLATYEQYF. In nucleotides, the CDR3 is TGTGCCAGCAGCCTGATTGGAGGACTAGCGACCTACGAGCAGTACTTC.